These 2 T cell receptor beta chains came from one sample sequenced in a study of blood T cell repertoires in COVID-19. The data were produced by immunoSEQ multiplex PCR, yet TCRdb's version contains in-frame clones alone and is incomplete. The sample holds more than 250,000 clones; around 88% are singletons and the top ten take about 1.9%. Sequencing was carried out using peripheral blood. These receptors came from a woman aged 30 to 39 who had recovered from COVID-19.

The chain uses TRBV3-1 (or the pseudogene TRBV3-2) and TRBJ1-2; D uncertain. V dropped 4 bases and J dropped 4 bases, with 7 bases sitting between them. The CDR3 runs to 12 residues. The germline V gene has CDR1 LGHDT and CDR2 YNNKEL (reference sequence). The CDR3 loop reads CASSRRLYGYTF. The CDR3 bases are TGTGCCAGCAGCCGGCGACTCTATGGCTACACCTTC.

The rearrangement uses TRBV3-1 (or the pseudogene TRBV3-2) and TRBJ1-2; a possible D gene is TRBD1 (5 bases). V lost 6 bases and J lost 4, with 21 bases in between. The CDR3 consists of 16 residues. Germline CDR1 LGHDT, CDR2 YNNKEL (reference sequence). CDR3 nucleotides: TGTGCCAGCAGACACCTTGGGACCCTCGGGAGCTATGGCTACACCTTC. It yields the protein CASRHLGTLGSYGYTF.